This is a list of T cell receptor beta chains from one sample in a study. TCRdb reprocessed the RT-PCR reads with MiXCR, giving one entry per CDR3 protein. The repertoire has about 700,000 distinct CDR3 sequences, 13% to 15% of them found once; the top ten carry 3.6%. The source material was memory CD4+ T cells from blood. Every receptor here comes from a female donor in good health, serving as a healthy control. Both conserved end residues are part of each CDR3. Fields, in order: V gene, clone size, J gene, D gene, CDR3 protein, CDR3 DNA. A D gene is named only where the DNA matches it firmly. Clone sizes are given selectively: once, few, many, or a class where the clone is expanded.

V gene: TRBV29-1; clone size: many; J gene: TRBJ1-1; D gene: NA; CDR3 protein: CSVEQDGTEAFF; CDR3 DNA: TGCAGCGTTGAGCAGGACGGAACTGAAGCTTTCTTT
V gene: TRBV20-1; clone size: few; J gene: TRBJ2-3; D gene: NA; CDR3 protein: CSARQASASTDTQYF; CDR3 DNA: TGCAGTGCTAGACAGGCTAGCGCAAGCACAGATACGCAGTATTTT
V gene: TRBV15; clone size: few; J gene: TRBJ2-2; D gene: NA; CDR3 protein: CATSPRAPGGAGELFF; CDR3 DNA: TGTGCCACCAGCCCCCGGGCCCCGGGGGGCGCCGGGGAGCTGTTTTTT
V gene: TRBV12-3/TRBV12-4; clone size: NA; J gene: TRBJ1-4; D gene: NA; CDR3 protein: CASSFRGLNEKLFF; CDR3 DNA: TGTGCCAGCAGTTTTAGGGGCCTTAATGAAAAACTGTTTTTT
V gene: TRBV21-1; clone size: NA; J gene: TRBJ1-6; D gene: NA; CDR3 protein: CASSSPGQGYSPLHF; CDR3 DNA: TGTGCCAGCAGCAGCCCGGGACAGGGGTATTCACCCCTCCACTTT
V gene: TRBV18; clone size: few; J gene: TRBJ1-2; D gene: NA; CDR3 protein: CASSPVPGPGYTF; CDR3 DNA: TGTGCCAGCTCCCCCGTACCGGGACCTGGCTACACCTTC
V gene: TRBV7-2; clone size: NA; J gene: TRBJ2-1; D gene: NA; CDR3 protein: CASSLVGSDAAVFF; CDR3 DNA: TGTGCCAGCAGCTTAGTGGGGTCGGATGCCGCCGTTTTCTTC
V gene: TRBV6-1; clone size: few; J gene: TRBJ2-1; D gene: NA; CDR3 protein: CASRGSGHHNEQFF; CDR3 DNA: TGTGCCAGCAGGGGTTCGGGACACCACAATGAGCAGTTCTTC
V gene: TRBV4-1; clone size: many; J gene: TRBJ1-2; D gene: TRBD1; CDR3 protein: CASSQEDREYGYTF; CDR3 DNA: TGCGCCAGCAGCCAAGAGGACAGGGAGTATGGCTACACCTTC
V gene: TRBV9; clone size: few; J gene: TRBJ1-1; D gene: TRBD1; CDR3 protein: CASSVVGQAEAFF; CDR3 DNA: TGTGCCAGCAGCGTAGTGGGACAGGCTGAAGCTTTCTTT
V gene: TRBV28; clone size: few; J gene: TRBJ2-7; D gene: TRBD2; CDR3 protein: CASRTGLAEQYF; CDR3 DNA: TGTGCCAGCAGGACGGGACTAGCGGAGCAGTACTTC
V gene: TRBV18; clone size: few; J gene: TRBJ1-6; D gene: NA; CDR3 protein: CASSNGGDSPLHF; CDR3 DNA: TGTGCCAGCTCAAACGGGGGGGATTCACCCCTCCACTTT
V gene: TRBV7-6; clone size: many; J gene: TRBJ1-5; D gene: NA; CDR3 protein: CASSLGRGGAGQPQHF; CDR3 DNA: TGTGCCAGCAGCTTAGGACGTGGGGGGGCCGGTCAGCCCCAGCATTTT
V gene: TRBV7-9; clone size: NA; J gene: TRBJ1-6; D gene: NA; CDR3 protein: CASSLWDGRNSPLHF; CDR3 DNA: TGTGCCAGCAGCTTGTGGGACGGTAGAAATTCACCCCTCCACTTT
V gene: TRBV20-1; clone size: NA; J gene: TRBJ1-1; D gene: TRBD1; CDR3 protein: CSGLYRGTPEAFF; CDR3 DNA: TGCAGTGGACTATACAGGGGAACTCCTGAAGCTTTCTTT
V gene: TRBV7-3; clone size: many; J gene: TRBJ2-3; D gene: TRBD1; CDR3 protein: CASSATGDKTDTQYF; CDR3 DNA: TGTGCCAGCAGTGCGACAGGGGACAAAACAGATACGCAGTATTTT
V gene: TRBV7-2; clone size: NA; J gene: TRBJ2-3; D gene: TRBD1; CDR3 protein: CASSPQGALGDTQYF; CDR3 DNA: TGTGCCAGCAGCCCCCAGGGGGCGCTTGGAGATACGCAGTATTTT
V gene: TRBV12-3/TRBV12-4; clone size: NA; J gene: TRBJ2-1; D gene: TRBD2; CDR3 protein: CASSLRPASGSNEQFF; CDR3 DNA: TGTGCCAGCAGTTTACGGCCGGCTAGCGGGAGCAATGAGCAGTTCTTC
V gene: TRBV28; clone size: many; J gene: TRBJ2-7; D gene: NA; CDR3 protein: CASISGGSINYEQYF; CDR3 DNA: TGTGCCAGCATTTCAGGGGGGAGCATCAACTACGAGCAGTACTTC
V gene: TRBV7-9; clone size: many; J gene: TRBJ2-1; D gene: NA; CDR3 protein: CASTKALLGFF; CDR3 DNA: TGTGCCAGCACCAAAGCGCTGCTGGGGTTCTTC
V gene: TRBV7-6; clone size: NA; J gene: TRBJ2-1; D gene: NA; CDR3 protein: CASSLPLLGSEQFF; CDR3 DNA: TGTGCCAGCAGCTTACCTCTGTTAGGAAGTGAGCAGTTCTTC
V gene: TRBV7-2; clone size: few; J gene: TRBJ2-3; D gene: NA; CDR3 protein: CASSRDAGPDTQYF; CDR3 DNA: TGTGCCAGCAGCAGAGACGCGGGCCCAGATACGCAGTATTTT
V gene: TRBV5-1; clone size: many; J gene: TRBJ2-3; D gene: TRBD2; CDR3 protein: CASSLRTSGDGDTQYF; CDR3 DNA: TGCGCCAGCAGCCTAAGGACTAGCGGGGATGGAGATACGCAGTATTTT
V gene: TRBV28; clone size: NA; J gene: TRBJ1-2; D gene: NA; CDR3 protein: CASSLTGAFYGYTF; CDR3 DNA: TGTGCCAGCAGTTTAACCGGGGCCTTCTATGGCTACACCTTC
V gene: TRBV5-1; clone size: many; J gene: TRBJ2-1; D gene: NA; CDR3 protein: CASSTSRSGPEQFF; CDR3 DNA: TGCGCCAGCAGCACCTCCCGCAGCGGGCCCGAGCAGTTCTTC
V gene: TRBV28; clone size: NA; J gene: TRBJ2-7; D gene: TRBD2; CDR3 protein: CASSFGTTLYEQYF; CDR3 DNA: TGTGCCAGCAGTTTTGGGACTACCCTATACGAGCAGTACTTC
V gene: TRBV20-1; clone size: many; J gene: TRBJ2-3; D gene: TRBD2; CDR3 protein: CSARSAGGDDTQYF; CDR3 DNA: TGCAGTGCTAGATCGGCCGGGGGGGACGATACGCAGTATTTT
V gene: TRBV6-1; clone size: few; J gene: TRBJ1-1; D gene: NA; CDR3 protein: CASSANRVVAFF; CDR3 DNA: TGTGCCAGCAGTGCCAACAGGGTTGTGGCTTTCTTT
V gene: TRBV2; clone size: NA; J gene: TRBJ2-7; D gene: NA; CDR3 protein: CASSARDNYEQYF; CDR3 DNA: TGTGCCAGCAGTGCCCGGGACAACTACGAGCAGTACTTC
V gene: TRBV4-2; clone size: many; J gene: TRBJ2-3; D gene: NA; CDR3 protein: CASRKVGASSTDTQYF; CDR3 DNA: TGTGCCAGCAGAAAAGTCGGAGCGTCGAGCACAGATACGCAGTATTTT
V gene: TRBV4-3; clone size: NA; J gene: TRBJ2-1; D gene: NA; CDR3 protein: CASSQALGFSYNEQFF; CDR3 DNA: TGCGCCAGCAGCCAAGCTCTGGGGTTCTCCTACAATGAGCAGTTCTTC
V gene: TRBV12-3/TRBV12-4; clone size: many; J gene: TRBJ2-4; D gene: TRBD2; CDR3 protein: CASSLGPGGNIQYF; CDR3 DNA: TGTGCCAGCAGTTTAGGACCGGGAGGGAACATTCAGTACTTC
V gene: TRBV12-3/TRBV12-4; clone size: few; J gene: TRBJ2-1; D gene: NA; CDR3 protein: CASSTVYGSYNEQFF; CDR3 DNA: TGTGCCAGCAGTACGGTTTACGGGAGTTACAATGAGCAGTTCTTC
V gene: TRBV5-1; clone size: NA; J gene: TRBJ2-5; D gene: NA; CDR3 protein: CASSLGVAGETQYF; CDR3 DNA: TGCGCCAGCAGCTTGGGGGTCGCAGGAGAGACCCAGTACTTC
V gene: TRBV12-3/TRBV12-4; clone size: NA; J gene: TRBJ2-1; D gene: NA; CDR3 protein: CASSPRGERASNEQFF; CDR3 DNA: TGTGCCAGCAGTCCCCGCGGGGAGCGGGCGTCCAATGAGCAGTTCTTC
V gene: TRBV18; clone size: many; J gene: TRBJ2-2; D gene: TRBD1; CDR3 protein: CASSPNEGGNTGELFF; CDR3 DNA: TGTGCCAGCTCACCTAATGAAGGGGGCAACACCGGGGAGCTGTTTTTT
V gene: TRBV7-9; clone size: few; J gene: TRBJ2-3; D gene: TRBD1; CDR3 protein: CASSRRQGVTDTQYF; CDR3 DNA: TGTGCCAGCAGCCGCCGACAGGGGGTCACAGATACGCAGTATTTT
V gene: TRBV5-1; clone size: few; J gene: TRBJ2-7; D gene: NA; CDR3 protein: CASSLERGSHEQYF; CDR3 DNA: TGCGCCAGCAGCTTGGAAAGGGGGTCCCACGAGCAGTACTTC
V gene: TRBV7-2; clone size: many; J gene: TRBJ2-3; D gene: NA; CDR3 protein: CASGHYTQYF; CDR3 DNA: TGTGCCAGCGGACACTATACGCAGTATTTT
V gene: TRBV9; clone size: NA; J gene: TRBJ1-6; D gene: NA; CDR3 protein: CASSAQDNSPLHF; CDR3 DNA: TGTGCCAGCAGCGCCCAGGATAATTCACCCCTCCACTTT
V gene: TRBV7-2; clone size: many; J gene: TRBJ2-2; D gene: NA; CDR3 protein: CASSLARAGGELFF; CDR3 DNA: TGTGCCAGCAGCTTAGCGAGGGCAGGCGGGGAGCTGTTTTTT
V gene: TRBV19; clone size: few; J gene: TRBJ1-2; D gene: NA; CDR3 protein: CASSDWALNYGYTF; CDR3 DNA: TGTGCCAGTAGTGATTGGGCCCTCAACTATGGCTACACCTTC
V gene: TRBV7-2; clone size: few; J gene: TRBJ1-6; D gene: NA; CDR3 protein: CASSLLAGANSPLHF; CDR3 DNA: TGTGCCAGCAGCTTGTTGGCAGGGGCTAATTCACCCCTCCACTTT
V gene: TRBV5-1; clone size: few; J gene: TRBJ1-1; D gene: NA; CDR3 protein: CASSWAGVENTEAFF; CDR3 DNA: TGCGCCAGCAGCTGGGCAGGGGTGGAGAACACTGAAGCTTTCTTT
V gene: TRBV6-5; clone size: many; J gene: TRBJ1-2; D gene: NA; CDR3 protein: CASSPGRDGYTF; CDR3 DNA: TGTGCCAGCTCACCAGGGAGGGATGGCTACACCTTC
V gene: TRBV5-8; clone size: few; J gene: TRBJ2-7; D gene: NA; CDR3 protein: CASSSRDNLREQYF; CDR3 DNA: TGTGCCAGCAGCTCACGGGACAATCTTCGTGAGCAGTACTTC
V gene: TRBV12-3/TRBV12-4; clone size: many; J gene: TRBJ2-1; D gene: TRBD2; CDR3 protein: CASSTSGGAYNEQFF; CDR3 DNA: TGTGCCAGCAGTACTAGCGGGGGCGCCTACAATGAGCAGTTCTTC
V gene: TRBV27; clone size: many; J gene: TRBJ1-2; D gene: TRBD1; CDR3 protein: CASSFSTGGGGYTF; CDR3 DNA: TGTGCCAGCAGTTTCTCTACAGGGGGCGGTGGCTACACCTTC
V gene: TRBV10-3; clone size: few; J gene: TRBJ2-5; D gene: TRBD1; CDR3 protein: CAISEDRGRETQYF; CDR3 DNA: TGTGCCATCAGTGAAGACAGGGGGCGCGAGACCCAGTACTTC
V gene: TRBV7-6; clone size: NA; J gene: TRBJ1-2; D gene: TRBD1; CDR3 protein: CASSATYRDSYGYTF; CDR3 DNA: TGTGCCAGCAGCGCCACATACCGGGACAGCTATGGCTACACCTTC
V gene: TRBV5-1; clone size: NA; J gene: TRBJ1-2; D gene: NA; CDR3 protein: CASSSSVGINYGYTF; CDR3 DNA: TGCGCCAGCAGCTCAAGCGTGGGAATCAACTATGGCTACACCTTC
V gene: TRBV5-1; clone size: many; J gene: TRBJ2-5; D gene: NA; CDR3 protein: CASSLFSQETQYF; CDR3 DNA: TGTGCCAGCAGTTTATTCAGTCAAGAGACCCAGTACTTC
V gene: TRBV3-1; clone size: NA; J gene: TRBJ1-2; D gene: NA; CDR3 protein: CASSQDQGVGYTF; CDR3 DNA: TGTGCCAGCAGCCAAGATCAAGGGGTTGGCTACACCTTC
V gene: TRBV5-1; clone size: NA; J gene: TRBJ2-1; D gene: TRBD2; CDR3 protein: CASSFLAGVSYNEQFF; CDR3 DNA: TGCGCCAGCAGCTTTTTAGCGGGAGTGTCATACAATGAGCAGTTCTTC
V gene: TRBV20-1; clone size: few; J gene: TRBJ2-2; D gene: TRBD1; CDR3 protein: CMGQDSNTGELFF; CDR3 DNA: TGCATGGGACAGGACTCGAACACCGGGGAGCTGTTTTTT
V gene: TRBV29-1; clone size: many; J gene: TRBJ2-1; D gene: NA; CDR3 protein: CSVESGAGGPFF; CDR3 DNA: TGCAGCGTTGAATCAGGGGCCGGGGGCCCGTTCTTC
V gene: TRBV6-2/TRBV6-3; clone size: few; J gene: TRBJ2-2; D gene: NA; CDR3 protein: CASSPGWTTGELFF; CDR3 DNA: TGTGCCAGCAGTCCCGGCTGGACCACCGGGGAGCTGTTTTTT
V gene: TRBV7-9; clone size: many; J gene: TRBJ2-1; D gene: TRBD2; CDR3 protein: CASSLEGLAYNEQFF; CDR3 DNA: TGTGCCAGCAGCTTAGAGGGACTAGCGTACAATGAGCAGTTCTTC
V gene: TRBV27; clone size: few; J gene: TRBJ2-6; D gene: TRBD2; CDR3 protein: CASSSGGAGANVLTF; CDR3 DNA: TGTGCCAGCAGTTCCGGGGGGGCCGGGGCCAACGTCCTGACTTTC
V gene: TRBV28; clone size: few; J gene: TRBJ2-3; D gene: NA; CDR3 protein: CASSSPAGTDTQYF; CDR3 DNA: TGTGCCAGCAGTTCCCCTGCGGGCACAGATACGCAGTATTTT